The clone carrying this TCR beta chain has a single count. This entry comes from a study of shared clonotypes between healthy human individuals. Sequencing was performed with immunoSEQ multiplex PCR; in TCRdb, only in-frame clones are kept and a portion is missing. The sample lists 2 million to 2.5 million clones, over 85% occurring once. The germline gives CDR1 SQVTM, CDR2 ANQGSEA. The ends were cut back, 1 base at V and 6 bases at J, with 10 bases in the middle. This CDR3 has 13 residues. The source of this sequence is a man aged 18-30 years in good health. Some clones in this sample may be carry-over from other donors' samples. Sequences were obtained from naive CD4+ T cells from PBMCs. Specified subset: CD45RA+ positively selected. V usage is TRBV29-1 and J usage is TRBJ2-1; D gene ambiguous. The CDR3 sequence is CSVEGRHRNEQFF. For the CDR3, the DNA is TGCAGCGTTGAAGGTAGACACCGCAATGAGCAGTTCTTC.